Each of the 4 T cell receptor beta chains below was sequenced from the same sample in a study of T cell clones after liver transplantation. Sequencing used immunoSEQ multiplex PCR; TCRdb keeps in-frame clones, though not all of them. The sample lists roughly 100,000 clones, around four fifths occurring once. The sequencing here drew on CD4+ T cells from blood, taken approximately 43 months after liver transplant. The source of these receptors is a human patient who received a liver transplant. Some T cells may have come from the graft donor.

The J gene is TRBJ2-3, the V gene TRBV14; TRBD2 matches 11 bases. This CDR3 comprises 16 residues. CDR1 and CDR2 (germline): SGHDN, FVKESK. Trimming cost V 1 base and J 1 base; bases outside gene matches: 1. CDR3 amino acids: CASSQVLAGGTDTQYF. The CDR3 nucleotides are TGTGCCAGCAGCCAAGTACTAGCGGGGGGCACAGATACGCAGTATTTT.

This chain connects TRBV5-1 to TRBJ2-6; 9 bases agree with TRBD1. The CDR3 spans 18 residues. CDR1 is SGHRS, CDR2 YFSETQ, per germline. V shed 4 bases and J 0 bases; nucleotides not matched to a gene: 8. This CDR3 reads CASSGSGTGFSGANVLTF. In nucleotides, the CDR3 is TGCGCCAGCAGCGGATCCGGGACAGGGTTCTCTGGGGCCAACGTCCTGACTTTC.

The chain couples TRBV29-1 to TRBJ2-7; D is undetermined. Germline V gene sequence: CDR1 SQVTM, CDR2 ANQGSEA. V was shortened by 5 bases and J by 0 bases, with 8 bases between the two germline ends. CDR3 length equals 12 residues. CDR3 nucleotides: TGCAGCGTTAGCGATAGCTCCTACGAGCAGTACTTC. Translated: CSVSDSSYEQYF.

The CDR3 DNA reads as TGTGCCAGCAGCCCCCCCGTGAGGGATGGCTACACCTTC. Translated: CASSPPVRDGYTF. This chain joins TRBV7-2 and TRBJ1-2; no clear D. Germline-derived CDR1 and CDR2 are SGHTA and FQGNSA. There are 13 residues in the CDR3. Trimming cost V 5 bases and J 6 bases, with 13 bases left between them.